One sample yielded the 13 T cell receptor beta chains listed below, sequenced in a study of post-analysis software for immune sequencing data. For these receptors, no antigen is known. Points from the study as a whole: Included in a set of about 5 TRBV segments more frequent in patients than controls were TRBV5-6, TRBV5-1 and TRBV20-1.

Included in the TCR beta cDNA libraries were unique molecular identifiers. TCRdb re-analysed the PCR reads in MiXCR, keeping a single row per CDR3 protein. The sample has hundreds of thousands of distinct CDR3 sequences, roughly 38% seen once. The specimen sequenced was blood. The receptor source for this set is a girl aged 5-17 years with multiple sclerosis.

This rearrangement joins TRBV10-3 to TRBJ1-2; 7 bases map to TRBD1. The CDR3 totals 13 residues. Germline V gives CDR1 ENHRY, CDR2 SYGVKD. V shed 5 bases, J shed 6 bases, and the junction held 6 bases outside the gene matches. The CDR3 protein is CAISFDREHGYTF. The CDR3 DNA reads as TGTGCCATCAGTTTTGACAGGGAGCATGGCTACACCTTC.

The chain recombines TRBV6-1 with TRBJ2-7; D call uncertain. The better agreement between TRBJ2-5 and the DNA end casts doubt on the J call. Germline CDR1 reads MNHNS; CDR2 reads SASEGT. The CDR3 contains 15 residues. The CDR3 DNA sequence: TGTGCCAGCAGGGCTCTACTATTATTACAAGAGACCCAGTACTTC. It translates to CASRALLLLQETQYF.

The genes are TRBV15 and TRBJ1-5; a possible D gene is TRBD1 (5 bases). Germline V gene sequence: CDR1 LNHNV, CDR2 YYDKDF (reference sequence). The CDR3 is 16 residues long. Between the trimmed V and J ends, which lost 0 bases and 6 bases, there was a span of 15 bases. CDR3 loop: CATSRDMGERAQPQHF. DNA of the CDR3: TGTGCCACCAGCAGAGATATGGGGGAGAGAGCTCAGCCCCAGCATTTT. Full variable domain (rest looked up from reference TRBV15 and TRBJ1-5): DAMVIQNPRYQVTQFGKPVTLSCSQTLNHNVMYWYQQKSSQAPKLLFHYYDKDFNNEADTPDNFQSRRPNTSFCFLDIRSPGLGDTAMYLCATSRDMGERAQPQHFGDGTRLSIL.

The chain couples TRBV9 to TRBJ1-4; D unresolved. Germline V gene sequence: CDR1 SGDLS, CDR2 YYNGEE. The CDR3 runs 13 residues. Trimming took off 2 bases at V and 4 bases at J, with 6 bases between the two ends. CDR3 sequence (DNA): TGTGCCAGCAGCGTTGATGTTAATGAAAAACTGTTTTTT. Amino acids: CASSVDVNEKLFF.

The rearrangement links TRBV6-1 to TRBJ2-6; D is possibly TRBD1 (5 bases). Trimming removed 6 bases from V and 0 bases from J, with 15 bases in between. Germline CDR1 MNHNS, CDR2 SASEGT. The CDR3 is made up of 17 amino acids. This CDR3 is CASRNTGITSGANVLTF. CDR3 in DNA: TGTGCCAGCAGGAACACAGGCATTACCTCTGGGGCCAACGTCCTGACTTTC.

The CDR3 is CASTTRDGTDTQYF. DNA for the CDR3: TGTGCCAGCACTACTCGGGACGGCACAGATACGCAGTATTTT. The chain links TRBV27 to TRBJ2-3; perhaps D is TRBD1 or TRBD2 (5 bases each). Trimming removed 7 bases at V and 1 base at J, with 12 bases between. Germline V gene data show CDR1 as MNHEY and CDR2 as SMNVEV (reference sequence). This CDR3 has 14 residues.

At least ten counts were recorded for this clonotype. CDR3 residues: CASSQHDGKLFF. In DNA form, the CDR3 reads TGCGCCAGCAGCCAACACGACGGAAAACTGTTTTTT. V and J are TRBV4-3 and TRBJ1-4; D not resolved. CDR1 and CDR2 (germline): LGHNA, YSLEER. The CDR3 extends over 12 amino acids. V was cut by 2 bases and J by 10 bases, with 8 bases left in between.

This clonotype was picked up a small number of times. The V and J genes are TRBV6-5 and TRBJ1-1; perhaps TRBD1 as D (6 bases). CDR1 and CDR2 from the germline V gene are MNHEY and SVGAGI. The CDR3 extends over 15 amino acids. V lost 9 bases and J lost 0, with 17 bases in between. CDR3 amino acids: CASLLQGGMNTEAFF. The CDR3 region has the DNA TGTGCCAGTCTTCTACAGGGTGGGATGAACACTGAAGCTTTCTTT.

This rearrangement joins TRBV5-1 to TRBJ2-6; D gene ambiguous. The CDR3 totals 13 residues. With 2 bases removed from V and 3 bases from J, the gap between germline ends came to 3 bases. The germline V gene has CDR1 SGHRS and CDR2 YFSETQ. Here the CDR3 reads CASSLDGANVLTF. As DNA, the CDR3 is TGCGCCAGCAGCTTAGATGGGGCCAACGTCCTGACTTTC. Combining the CDR3 with reference TRBV5-1 and TRBJ2-6 gives the whole variable domain KAGVTQTPRYLIKTRGQQVTLSCSPISGHRSVSWYQQTPGQGLQFLFEYFSETQRNKGNFPGRFSGRQFSNSRSEMNVSTLELGDSALYLCASSLDGANVLTFGAGSRLTVL.

This clonotype showed up just a few times. V and J are TRBV5-1 and TRBJ2-6; D not resolved. V lost 3 bases to trimming and J lost 4 bases, with 11 bases between them. The CDR3 sequence is 15 residues long. Germline CDR1 and CDR2: SGHRS and YFSETQ. As DNA, the CDR3 is TGCGCCAGCAGCTATCCCGACGCGGGGGCCAACGTCCTGACTTTC. Encoded protein: CASSYPDAGANVLTF.

The rearrangement joins TRBV7-2 to TRBJ2-5, with TRBD1 matching over 8 bases. V shed 5 bases and J 11 bases; nucleotides not matched to a gene: 10. The CDR3 spans 13 residues. Per germline, CDR1 SGHTA and CDR2 FQGNSA. The CDR3 DNA reads TGTGCCAGCAGCCAAGGACAGGGTCGGGAGCAGTACTTC. It yields the protein CASSQGQGREQYF.

This clonotype was counted only a few times. The chain has TRBV6-5 and TRBJ1-1; D is uncertain. Germline V gives CDR1 MNHEY, CDR2 SVGAGI. The CDR3 covers 14 residues. Trimming shortened V by 6 bases and J by 4 bases, and 15 bases separated the two germline ends. The CDR3 sequence: CASSPEERVTEAFF. The CDR3 coding sequence is TGTGCCAGCAGCCCCGAGGAGAGGGTCACTGAAGCTTTCTTT.

The J gene is TRBJ2-1, the V gene TRBV3-1; D unclear. CDR1 is LGHDT and CDR2 is YNNKEL in the germline V gene (reference sequence). The CDR3 consists of 11 residues. V was trimmed by 4 bases and J by 8 bases, leaving 6 bases between them. CDR3 nucleotide sequence: TGTGCCAGCAGCCTATGGGATGAGCAGTTCTTC. As protein: CASSLWDEQFF.